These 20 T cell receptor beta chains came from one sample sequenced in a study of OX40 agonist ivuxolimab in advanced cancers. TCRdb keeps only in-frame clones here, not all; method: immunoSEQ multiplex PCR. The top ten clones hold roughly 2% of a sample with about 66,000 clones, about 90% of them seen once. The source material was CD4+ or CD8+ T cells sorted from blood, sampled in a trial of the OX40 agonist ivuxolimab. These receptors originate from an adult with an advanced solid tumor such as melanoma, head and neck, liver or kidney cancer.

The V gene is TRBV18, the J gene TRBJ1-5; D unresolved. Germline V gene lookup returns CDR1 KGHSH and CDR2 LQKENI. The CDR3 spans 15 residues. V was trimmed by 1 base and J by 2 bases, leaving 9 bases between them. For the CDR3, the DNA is TGTGCCAGCTCACCACTTTCTGGTGGCAATCAGCCCCAGCATTTT. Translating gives CASSPLSGGNQPQHF.

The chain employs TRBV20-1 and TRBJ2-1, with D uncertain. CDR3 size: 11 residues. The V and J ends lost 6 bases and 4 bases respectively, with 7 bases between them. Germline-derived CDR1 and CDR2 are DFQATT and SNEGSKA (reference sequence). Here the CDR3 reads CSADTYNEQFF. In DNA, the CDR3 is TGCAGTGCAGACACATACAATGAGCAGTTCTTC.

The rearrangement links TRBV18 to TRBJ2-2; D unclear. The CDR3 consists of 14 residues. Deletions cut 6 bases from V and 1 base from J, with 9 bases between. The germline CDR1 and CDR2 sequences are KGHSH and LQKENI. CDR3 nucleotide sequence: TGTGCCAGCTCGAGCGAGCGGAACACCGGGGAGCTGTTTTTT. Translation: CASSSERNTGELFF.

The CDR3 protein is CASSQGSGNTIYF. The CDR3 coding sequence is TGTGCCAGCAGCCAGGGCTCTGGAAACACCATATATTTT. The V call is TRBV6-6, the J call TRBJ1-3, with D perhaps TRBD1 (5 bases). With 6 bases removed from V and 0 bases from J, the gap between germline ends came to 6 bases. Germline CDR1 reads MNHNY; CDR2 reads SVGAGI (reference sequence). CDR3 length: 13 residues.

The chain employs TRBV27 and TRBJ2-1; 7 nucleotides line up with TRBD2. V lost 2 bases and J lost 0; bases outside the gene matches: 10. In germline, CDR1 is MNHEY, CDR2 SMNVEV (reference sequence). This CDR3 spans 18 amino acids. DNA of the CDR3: TGTGCCAGCAGTTTAGTCTTGTGGGAGGGGTCCTCCTACAATGAGCAGTTCTTC. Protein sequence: CASSLVLWEGSSYNEQFF.

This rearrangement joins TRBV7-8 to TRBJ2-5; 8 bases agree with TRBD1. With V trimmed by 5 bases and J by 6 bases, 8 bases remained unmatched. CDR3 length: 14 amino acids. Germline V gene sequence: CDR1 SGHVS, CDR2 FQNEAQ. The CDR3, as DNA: TGTGCCAGCAGCAAGGACAGGGATGGAAAGACCCAGTACTTC. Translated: CASSKDRDGKTQYF.

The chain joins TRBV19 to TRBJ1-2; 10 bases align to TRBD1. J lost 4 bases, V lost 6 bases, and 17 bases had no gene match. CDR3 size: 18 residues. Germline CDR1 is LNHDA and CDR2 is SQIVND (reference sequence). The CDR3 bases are TGTGCCAGTAGGCTTGGCGGGACAGGGGTCGTCGGGAGCTATGGCTACACCTTC. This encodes CASRLGGTGVVGSYGYTF.

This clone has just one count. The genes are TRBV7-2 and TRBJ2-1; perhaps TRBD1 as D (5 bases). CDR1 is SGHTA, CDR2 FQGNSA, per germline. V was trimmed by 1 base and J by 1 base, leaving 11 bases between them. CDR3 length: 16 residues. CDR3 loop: CASSLVLRESYNEQFF. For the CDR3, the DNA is TGTGCCAGCAGCTTAGTTCTCAGGGAATCCTACAATGAGCAGTTCTTC.

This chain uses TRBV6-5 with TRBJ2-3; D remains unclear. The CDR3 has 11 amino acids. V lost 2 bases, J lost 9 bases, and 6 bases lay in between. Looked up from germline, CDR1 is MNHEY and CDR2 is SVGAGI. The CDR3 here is CASSYETTQYF. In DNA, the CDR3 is TGTGCCAGCAGTTACGAGACAACGCAGTATTTT.

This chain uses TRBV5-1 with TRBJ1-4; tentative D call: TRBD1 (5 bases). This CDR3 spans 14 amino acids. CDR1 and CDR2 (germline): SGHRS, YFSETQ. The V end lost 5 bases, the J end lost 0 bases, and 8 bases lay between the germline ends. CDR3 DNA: TGCGCCAGCAGGAAACAGGCAACTAATGAAAAACTGTTTTTT. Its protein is CASRKQATNEKLFF.

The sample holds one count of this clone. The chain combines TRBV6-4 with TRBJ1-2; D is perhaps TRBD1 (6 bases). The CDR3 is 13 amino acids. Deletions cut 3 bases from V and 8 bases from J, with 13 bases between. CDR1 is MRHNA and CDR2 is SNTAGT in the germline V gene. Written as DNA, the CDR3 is TGTGCCAGCAGTGATAACAGGGTCGGAGGCTACACCTTC. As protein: CASSDNRVGGYTF.

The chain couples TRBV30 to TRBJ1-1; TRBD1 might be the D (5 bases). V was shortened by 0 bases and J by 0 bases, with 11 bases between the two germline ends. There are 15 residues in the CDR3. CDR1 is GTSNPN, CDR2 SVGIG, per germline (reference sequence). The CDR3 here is CAWSVLGGLNTEAFF. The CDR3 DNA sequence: TGTGCCTGGAGTGTACTCGGGGGGTTGAACACTGAAGCTTTCTTT.

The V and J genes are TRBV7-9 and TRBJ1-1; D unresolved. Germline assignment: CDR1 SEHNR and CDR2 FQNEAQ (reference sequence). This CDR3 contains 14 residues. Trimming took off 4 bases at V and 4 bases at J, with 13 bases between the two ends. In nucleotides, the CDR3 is TGTGCCAGCAGCTCCCCGGAGCGCGCCACTGAAGCTTTCTTT. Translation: CASSSPERATEAFF.

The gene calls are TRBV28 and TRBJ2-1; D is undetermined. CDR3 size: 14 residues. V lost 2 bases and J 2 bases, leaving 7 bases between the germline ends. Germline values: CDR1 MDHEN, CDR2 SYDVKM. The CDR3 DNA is TGTGCCAGCAGTTTAAGTGGCCCCTACAATGAGCAGTTCTTC. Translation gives CASSLSGPYNEQFF.

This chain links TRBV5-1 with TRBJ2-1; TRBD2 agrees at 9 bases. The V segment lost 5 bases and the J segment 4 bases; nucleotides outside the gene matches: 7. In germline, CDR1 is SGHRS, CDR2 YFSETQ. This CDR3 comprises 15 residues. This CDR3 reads CASSGLAGSYNEQFF. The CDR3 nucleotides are TGCGCCAGCAGTGGCCTAGCGGGGTCATACAATGAGCAGTTCTTC.

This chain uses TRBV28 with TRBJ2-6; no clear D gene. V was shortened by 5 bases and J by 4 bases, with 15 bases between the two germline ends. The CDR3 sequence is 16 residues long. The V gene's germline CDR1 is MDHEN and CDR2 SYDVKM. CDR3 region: CASSGPGHTGANVLTF. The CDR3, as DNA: TGTGCCAGCAGTGGACCGGGCCACACCGGGGCCAACGTCCTGACTTTC.

Here the CDR3 DNA reads TGTGCCAGCAGTGAATCCGCCTTCGCAGATACGCAGTATTTT. It is translated as CASSESAFADTQYF. The chain carries TRBV6-1 and TRBJ2-3, with D unclear. This CDR3 comprises 14 residues. The V end lost 2 bases, the J end lost 4 bases, and 10 bases lay between the germline ends. Germline V gene lookup returns CDR1 MNHNS and CDR2 SASEGT.

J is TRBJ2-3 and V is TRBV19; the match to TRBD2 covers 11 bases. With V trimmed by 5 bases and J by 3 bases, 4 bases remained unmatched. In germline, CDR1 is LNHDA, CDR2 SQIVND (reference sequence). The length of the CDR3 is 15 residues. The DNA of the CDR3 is TGTGCCAGTAGTGCTGCTAGCGGGGGGACAGATACGCAGTATTTT. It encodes CASSAASGGTDTQYF.

For the CDR3, the DNA is TGTGCCAGCAGTGAAGAAGGGGGCCTACTTTACAATGAGCAGTTCTTC. This codes for CASSEEGGLLYNEQFF. The chain recombines TRBV6-4 with TRBJ2-1; 7 nucleotides align to TRBD1. Germline V gene lookup returns CDR1 MRHNA and CDR2 SNTAGT. J was trimmed by 4 bases and V by 3 bases; bases with no gene match: 9. The CDR3 sequence is 16 residues long.

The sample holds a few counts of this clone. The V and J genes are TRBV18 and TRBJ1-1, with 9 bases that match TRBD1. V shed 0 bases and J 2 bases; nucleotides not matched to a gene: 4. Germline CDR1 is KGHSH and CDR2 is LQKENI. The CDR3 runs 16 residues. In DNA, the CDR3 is TGTGCCAGCTCACCACCGTCGGGACAGGGAAACACTGAAGCTTTCTTT. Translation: CASSPPSGQGNTEAFF.